These 32 T cell receptor beta chains share one sample of origin, sequenced in a study of OX40 agonist ivuxolimab in advanced cancers. Assay used: immunoSEQ multiplex PCR; TCRdb lists only in-frame clones, some missing. This sample has some 69,000 clones, with roughly nine tenths found just once. The starting material was CD4+ or CD8+ T cells sorted from blood, obtained in a trial of the OX40 agonist ivuxolimab. These receptors originate from an adult with an advanced solid tumor such as melanoma, head and neck, liver or kidney cancer.

This chain connects TRBV21-1 to TRBJ2-1; the table calls TRBD1, which could not be checked here. TRBV21-1 is recorded as a pseudogene. The CDR3 is made up of 16 amino acids. The CDR3 DNA sequence: TGTGCCAGATTCGTTCTCAGGGATCAAACTTACAATGAGCAGTTCTTC. It encodes CARFVLRDQTYNEQFF.

With respect to this clone: A read error may produce the germline difference seen at one junction end. This rearrangement joins TRBV11-2 to TRBJ1-1; 7 nucleotides agree with TRBD1. Germline V gene data show CDR1 as SGHAT and CDR2 as FQNNGV. The CDR3 has 13 amino acids. In DNA, the CDR3 is TGTGCCAGCAGCTTCCGGGGTACTGTGGGACAGACATTT. Encoded protein: CASSFRGTVGQTF.

The chain joins TRBV28 to TRBJ2-7; 9 bases align to TRBD1. In germline, CDR1 is MDHEN, CDR2 SYDVKM. CDR3 length: 13 residues. The J segment lost 4 bases and the V segment lost 4 bases, leaving 2 bases of the junction unmatched. The CDR3 sequence is CASSSGQGYEQYF. The CDR3 coding sequence is TGTGCCAGCAGTTCGGGACAGGGATACGAGCAGTACTTC.

This sequence joins TRBV18 and TRBJ1-2; D is undetermined. The V gene's germline CDR1 is KGHSH and CDR2 LQKENI. Deletions cut 2 bases from V and 2 bases from J, with 6 bases between. The CDR3 is 13 amino acids. CDR3 sequence reads: CASSPSENYGYTF. The CDR3 DNA reads TGTGCCAGCTCACCATCGGAGAACTATGGCTACACCTTC.

V usage is TRBV2 and J usage is TRBJ2-3, with 15 bases lining up with TRBD2. This CDR3 comprises 16 residues. Germline V CDR1 and CDR2: SNHLY, FYNNEI. The V segment lost 6 bases and the J segment 8 bases; nucleotides outside the gene matches: 9. The chain's CDR3 is CASRDPGLAGGGTQYF. The CDR3 nucleotides are TGTGCCAGCAGGGACCCGGGACTAGCGGGAGGAGGTACGCAGTATTTT. Supplemented by reference TRBV2 and TRBJ2-3, the full variable domain reads EPEVTQTPSHQVTQMGQEVILRCVPISNHLYFYWYRQILGQKVEFLVSFYNNEISEKSEIFDDQFSVERPDGSNFTLKIRSTKLEDSAMYFCASRDPGLAGGGTQYFGPGTRLTVL.

The DNA for the CDR3 is TGTGCCAGCAGTGGCGCGGGTGGAGAGACCCAGTACTTC. Protein: CASSGAGGETQYF. This chain joins TRBV6-4 and TRBJ2-5; a possible D gene is TRBD2 (5 bases). Germline lookup yields CDR1 MRHNA and CDR2 SNTAGT. The V end was cut by 4 bases, the J end by 4 bases, with 10 bases between. The CDR3 has 13 amino acids.

V and J are TRBV6-1 and TRBJ1-2; perhaps TRBD1 as D (5 bases). This CDR3 has 13 amino acids. V was trimmed by 2 bases and J by 8 bases, leaving 12 bases between them. From germline, CDR1 is MNHNS and CDR2 SASEGT. The CDR3 reads CASSEREGQGYTF. CDR3 nucleotides: TGTGCCAGCAGTGAACGGGAGGGGCAAGGCTACACCTTC.

The rearrangement uses TRBV4-1 and TRBJ2-5, with 8 nucleotides matching TRBD2. Germline assignment: CDR1 MGHRA and CDR2 YSYEKL. This CDR3 spans 14 amino acids. The V segment lost 4 bases and the J segment 3 bases; nucleotides outside the gene matches: 4. The CDR3 spells CASSRPGGEETQYF. The CDR3 DNA reads as TGCGCCAGCAGCCGGCCGGGAGGGGAAGAGACCCAGTACTTC.

This chain joins TRBV6-1 and TRBJ2-1, with D tentatively TRBD2 (5 bases). Trimming took off 6 bases at V and 1 base at J, with 13 bases between the two ends. From germline, CDR1 is MNHNS and CDR2 SASEGT. This CDR3 comprises 15 residues. CDR3 nucleotides: TGTGCCAGCAGGAAAACTAGTTCTTCCTACAATGAGCAGTTCTTC. Protein product: CASRKTSSSYNEQFF.

A few counts support this clone. This chain uses TRBV7-9 with TRBJ2-7; D may be TRBD2 (6 bases). CDR1 and CDR2 from the germline V gene are SEHNR and FQNEAQ (reference sequence). The CDR3 is 14 residues long. Trimming removed 4 bases from V and 5 bases from J, with 15 bases in between. The chain's CDR3 is CASSSGRESDEQYF. The DNA for the CDR3 is TGTGCCAGCAGCTCGGGACGGGAGTCGGACGAGCAGTACTTC.

This chain uses TRBV21-1 with TRBJ2-3; the table's TRBD2 call for D was not verified on the DNA. TRBV21-1 is listed as a pseudogene. The CDR3 is 18 residues long. The CDR3 region is CASSKGGDYRRFGDTQYF. CDR3 sequence (DNA): TGTGCCAGCAGCAAAGGAGGGGACTATCGACGTTTTGGAGATACGCAGTATTTT.

The chain uses TRBV11-2 and TRBJ2-1; D is unresolved. Germline V gives CDR1 SGHAT, CDR2 FQNNGV. The V and J ends lost 2 bases and 10 bases respectively, with 12 bases between them. This CDR3 contains 13 residues. This chain's CDR3 is CASSLTPSAEQFF. The CDR3 DNA reads TGTGCCAGCAGCTTAACTCCCTCGGCGGAGCAGTTCTTC.

V gene TRBV9 combines with J gene TRBJ2-3; tentative D call: TRBD1 (6 bases). Trimming took off 5 bases at V and 4 bases at J, with 11 bases between the two ends. There are 13 residues in the CDR3. Germline CDR1 reads SGDLS; CDR2 reads YYNGEE. CDR3 in DNA: TGTGCCAGCAGTAATACAGGGCCAGATACGCAGTATTTT. Its protein product is CASSNTGPDTQYF.

The V call is TRBV11-2, the J call TRBJ2-2; D gene ambiguous. V was clipped by 6 bases and J by 6 bases, with 11 bases between them. CDR3 length: 13 residues. The germline V gene has CDR1 SGHAT and CDR2 FQNNGV. CDR3: CASRSRVAGELFF. CDR3 sequence (DNA): TGTGCCAGCAGGTCAAGAGTCGCCGGGGAGCTGTTTTTT.

V and J are TRBV27 and TRBJ2-3, with D tentatively TRBD2 (7 bases). Germline-derived CDR1 and CDR2 are MNHEY and SMNVEV (reference sequence). This CDR3 has 14 residues. V lost 5 bases and J 4 bases, leaving 13 bases between the germline ends. The CDR3 loop is CASSKIGGADTQYF. CDR3 bases: TGTGCCAGCAGTAAAATAGGGGGGGCAGATACGCAGTATTTT.

The chain recombines TRBV18 with TRBJ2-2; no firm D call. Germline lookup yields CDR1 KGHSH and CDR2 LQKENI. The CDR3 extends over 15 amino acids. V was pared by 1 base and J by 5 bases, with 11 bases between. CDR3 in amino acids: CASSPRPADTGELFF. The CDR3 bases are TGTGCCAGCTCACCACGGCCGGCTGATACCGGGGAGCTGTTTTTT.

V usage is TRBV30 and J usage is TRBJ2-6; D not resolved. The CDR3 has 16 amino acids. Looked up from germline, CDR1 is GTSNPN and CDR2 is SVGIG (reference sequence). The ends were cut back, 0 bases at V and 0 bases at J, with 9 bases in the middle. CDR3 sequence reads: CAWSVVRSSGANVLTF. The CDR3 DNA sequence: TGTGCCTGGAGTGTAGTTCGTAGCTCTGGGGCCAACGTCCTGACTTTC.

This chain uses TRBV11-3 with TRBJ1-6, with TRBD1 identical over 9 bases. V trimming: 5 bases; J trimming: 7 bases; junction bases outside the gene matches: 6. Germline V lookup: CDR1 SGHNT, CDR2 YENEEA. The CDR3 has 15 residues. DNA for the CDR3: TGTGCCAGCAGCACCCGGACAGGGGTCAATTCACCCCTCCACTTT. Its translation is CASSTRTGVNSPLHF.

This rearrangement joins TRBV30 to TRBJ2-7; TRBD1 matches 10 bases. V lost 5 bases to trimming and J lost 2 bases; unmatched junction nucleotides: 6. The CDR3 runs to 14 residues. CDR1 is GTSNPN, CDR2 SVGIG, per germline (reference sequence). The CDR3 nucleotides are TGTGCCTGGCAAACTGGACAGGGGGCCTACGAGCAGTACTTC. Its translation is CAWQTGQGAYEQYF.

This chain connects TRBV20-1 to TRBJ2-5, with 9 positions matching TRBD1. Germline V gene sequence: CDR1 DFQATT, CDR2 SNEGSKA (reference sequence). The length of the CDR3 is 11 residues. The DNA of the CDR3 is TGCAGAACGGACAGGGGTGAGACCCAGTACTTC. As protein: CRTDRGETQYF.

CDR3 amino acids: CASSLSAGQYNEQFF. The CDR3 bases are TGTGCCAGCAGCTTATCAGCGGGCCAGTACAATGAGCAGTTCTTC. The rearrangement joins TRBV7-3 to TRBJ2-1, with a tentative D call TRBD2 (6 bases). The germline V gene encodes CDR1 SGHTA and CDR2 FQGTGA. V lost 2 bases, J lost 4 bases, and 12 bases lay in between. CDR3 length: 15 residues.

The chain couples TRBV2 to TRBJ1-3, with D possibly TRBD1 on 6 matching bases. Trimming shortened V by 7 bases and J by 9 bases, and 16 bases separated the two germline ends. Germline assignment: CDR1 SNHLY and CDR2 FYNNEI. The CDR3 contains 13 residues. The CDR3 protein is CASTPNTGLTIYF. DNA of the CDR3: TGTGCCAGCACCCCCAATACAGGGCTCACCATATATTTT.

The chain combines TRBV18 with TRBJ2-5; TRBD1 is a possible D gene (6 bases). The germline V and J ends were trimmed by 3 bases and 1 base, with 9 bases remaining between them. Per the germline V gene, CDR1 is KGHSH and CDR2 is LQKENI. The CDR3 sequence is 14 residues long. Written as DNA, the CDR3 is TGTGCCAGCTCACCGAGGGACACCCAAGAGACCCAGTACTTC. It is translated as CASSPRDTQETQYF.

The rearrangement uses TRBV7-3 and TRBJ2-5; 12 bases agree with TRBD2. V trimming: 6 bases; J trimming: 2 bases; junction bases outside the gene matches: 4. Germline assignment: CDR1 SGHTA and CDR2 FQGTGA. CDR3 length: 15 residues. The CDR3 is CASSRTSGTQETQYF. CDR3 DNA: TGTGCCAGCAGTCGGACTAGCGGGACTCAAGAGACCCAGTACTTC.

V and J are TRBV15 and TRBJ1-2; D is perhaps TRBD1 (5 bases). The ends were cut back, 4 bases at V and 3 bases at J, with 21 bases in the middle. This CDR3 is 17 amino acids long. The germline CDR1 and CDR2 sequences are LNHNV and YYDKDF (reference sequence). The CDR3 sequence: CATSNPEGLTGDYGYTF. The CDR3 nucleotides read TGTGCCACCAGCAACCCCGAGGGACTCACCGGAGACTATGGCTACACCTTC.

The chain carries TRBV11-1 and TRBJ2-7; 14 bases align to TRBD2. This CDR3 contains 16 residues. CDR1 and CDR2 from the germline V gene are SGHAT and FQDESV (reference sequence). V shed 5 bases and J 3 bases; nucleotides not matched to a gene: 6. As DNA, the CDR3 is TGTGCCAGCAGCGCTCGACTAGCGGGAGGGGTCTACGAGCAGTACTTC. Protein product: CASSARLAGGVYEQYF.

This chain connects TRBV6-5 to TRBJ2-2, with 10 bases fitting TRBD2. CDR1 and CDR2 (germline): MNHEY, SVGAGI. The CDR3 has 15 amino acids. With V trimmed by 2 bases and J by 3 bases, 0 bases remained unmatched. For the CDR3, the DNA is TGTGCCAGCAGTTACGGGACTAGCGACACCGGGGAGCTGTTTTTT. Protein: CASSYGTSDTGELFF.

The chain recombines TRBV11-2 with TRBJ2-7; D not certain. The length of the CDR3 is 13 residues. Germline CDR1 reads SGHAT; CDR2 reads FQNNGV. V lost 4 bases to trimming and J lost 4 bases, with 11 bases between them. The CDR3 protein is CASSSRPVYEQYF. The CDR3 DNA is TGTGCCAGCAGCTCCCGCCCAGTATACGAGCAGTACTTC.

Only one count was recorded for this clone. The chain employs TRBV18 and TRBJ1-2, with TRBD1 matching 9 bases. V trimming: 4 bases; J trimming: 6 bases; junction bases outside the gene matches: 9. Germline values: CDR1 KGHSH, CDR2 LQKENI. CDR3 length: 15 residues. In nucleotides, the CDR3 is TGTGCCAGCTCACAATCCATGGGACAGGGTGATGGCTACACCTTC. This sequence encodes CASSQSMGQGDGYTF.

CDR3 bases: TGTGCCACCAGCAAACAGGGAGGGACCTACAATGAGCAGTTCTTC. Residues: CATSKQGGTYNEQFF. The chain employs TRBV15 and TRBJ2-1, with D possibly being TRBD2 (7 bases). This CDR3 region has 15 residues. CDR1 and CDR2 from the germline V gene are LNHNV and YYDKDF (reference sequence). With 4 bases removed from V and 2 bases from J, the gap between germline ends came to 12 bases.

The chain has TRBV7-8 and TRBJ1-4, with D unresolved. CDR1 and CDR2 (germline): SGHVS, FQNEAQ. Trimming removed 1 base from V and 8 bases from J, with 5 bases in between. CDR3 size: 12 residues. CDR3 region: CASSLVREKLFF. The CDR3 DNA is TGTGCCAGCAGCTTAGTGCGGGAAAAACTGTTTTTT.

The V and J genes are TRBV5-1 and TRBJ2-3; 11 positions agree with TRBD2. Germline trimming cut 2 bases from V and 4 bases from J; bases unmatched to any gene: 6. CDR3 length: 16 residues. CDR1 SGHRS and CDR2 YFSETQ come from the germline V gene. CDR3 sequence (DNA): TGCGCCAGCAGCTTAGGGACTAGCGGTTCTTCAGATACGCAGTATTTT. This encodes CASSLGTSGSSDTQYF.